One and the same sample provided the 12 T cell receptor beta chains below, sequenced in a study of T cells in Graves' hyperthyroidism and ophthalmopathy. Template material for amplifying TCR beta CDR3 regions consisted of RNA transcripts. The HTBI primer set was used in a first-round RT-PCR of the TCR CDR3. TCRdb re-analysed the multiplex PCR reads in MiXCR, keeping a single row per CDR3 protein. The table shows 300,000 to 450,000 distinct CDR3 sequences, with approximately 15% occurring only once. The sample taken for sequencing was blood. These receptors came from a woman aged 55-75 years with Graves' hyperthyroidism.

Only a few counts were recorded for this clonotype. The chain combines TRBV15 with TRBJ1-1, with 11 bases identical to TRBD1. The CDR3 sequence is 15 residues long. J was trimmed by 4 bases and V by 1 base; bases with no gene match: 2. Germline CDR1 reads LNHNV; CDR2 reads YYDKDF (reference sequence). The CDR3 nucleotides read TGTGCCACCAGCAGAGTCGGGACAGGGGGCACTGAAGCTTTCTTT. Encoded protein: CATSRVGTGGTEAFF.

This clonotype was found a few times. CDR3 coding DNA: TGTGCCAGCAGTGCTGACAGGGTCAGCAATCAGCCCCAGCATTTT. Amino acids: CASSADRVSNQPQHF. The rearrangement uses TRBV2 and TRBJ1-5; 7 nucleotides line up with TRBD1. The CDR3 is made up of 15 amino acids. From germline, CDR1 is SNHLY and CDR2 FYNNEI. V lost 4 bases, J lost 1 base, and 4 bases stayed unmatched.

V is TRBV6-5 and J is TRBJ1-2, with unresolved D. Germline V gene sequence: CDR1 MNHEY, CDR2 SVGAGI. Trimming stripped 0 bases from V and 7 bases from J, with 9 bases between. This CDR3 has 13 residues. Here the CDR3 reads CASSYSGLGGYTF. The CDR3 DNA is TGTGCCAGCAGTTACTCTGGCTTAGGTGGCTACACCTTC.

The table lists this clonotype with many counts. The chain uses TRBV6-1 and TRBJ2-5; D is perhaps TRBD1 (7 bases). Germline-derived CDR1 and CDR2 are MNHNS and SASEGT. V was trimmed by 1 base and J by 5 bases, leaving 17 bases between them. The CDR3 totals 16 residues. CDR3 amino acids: CASSEEGRGVSETQYF. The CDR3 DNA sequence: TGTGCCAGCAGTGAAGAGGGCAGGGGGGTGAGCGAGACCCAGTACTTC.

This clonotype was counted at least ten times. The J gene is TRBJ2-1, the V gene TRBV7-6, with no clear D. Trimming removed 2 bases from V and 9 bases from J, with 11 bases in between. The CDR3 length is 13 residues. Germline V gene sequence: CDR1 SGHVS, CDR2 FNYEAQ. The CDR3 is CASSLPTGSEQFF. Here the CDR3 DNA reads TGTGCCAGCAGCTTACCTACCGGCAGTGAGCAGTTCTTC.

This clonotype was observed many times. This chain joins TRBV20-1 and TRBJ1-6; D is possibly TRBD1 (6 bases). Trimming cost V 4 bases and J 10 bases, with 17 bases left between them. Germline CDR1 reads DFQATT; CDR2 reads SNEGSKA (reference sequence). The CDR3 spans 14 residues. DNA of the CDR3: TGCAGTGCTACGAACGGGGGGGCAGGGTCACCCCTCCACTTT. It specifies CSATNGGAGSPLHF.

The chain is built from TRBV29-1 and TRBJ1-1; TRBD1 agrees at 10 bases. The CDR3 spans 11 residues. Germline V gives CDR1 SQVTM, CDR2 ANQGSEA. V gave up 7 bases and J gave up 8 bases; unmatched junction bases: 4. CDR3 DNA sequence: TGCAGCGAGTTGACAGGGGGCGAAGCTTTCTTT. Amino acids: CSELTGGEAFF.

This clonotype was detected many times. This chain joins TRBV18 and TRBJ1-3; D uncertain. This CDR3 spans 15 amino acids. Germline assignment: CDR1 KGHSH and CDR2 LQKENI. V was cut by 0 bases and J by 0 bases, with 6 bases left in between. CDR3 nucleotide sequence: TGTGCCAGCTCACCACCAGGACTCTCTGGAAACACCATATATTTT. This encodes CASSPPGLSGNTIYF.

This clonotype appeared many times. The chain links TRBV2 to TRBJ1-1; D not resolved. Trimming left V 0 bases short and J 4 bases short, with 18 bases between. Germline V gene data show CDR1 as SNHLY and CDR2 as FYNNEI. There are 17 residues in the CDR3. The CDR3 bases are TGTGCCAGCAGTGAAGCGCCCTTAGGTCAGGCTCCCACTGAAGCTTTCTTT. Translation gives CASSEAPLGQAPTEAFF.

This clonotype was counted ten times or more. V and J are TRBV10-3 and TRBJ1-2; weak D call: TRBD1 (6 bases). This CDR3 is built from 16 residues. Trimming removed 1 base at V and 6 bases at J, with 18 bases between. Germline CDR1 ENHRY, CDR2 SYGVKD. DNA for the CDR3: TGTGCCATCAGTGAGTTGGCTTTAATGGGGGCGAATGGCTACACCTTC. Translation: CAISELALMGANGYTF.

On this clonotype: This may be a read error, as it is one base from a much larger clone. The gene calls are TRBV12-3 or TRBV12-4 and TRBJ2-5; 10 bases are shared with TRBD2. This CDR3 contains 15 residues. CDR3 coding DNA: TGTGCCAGCGGTTTGGAGGCTAGCGGGAGTGGGACCCAGTACTTC. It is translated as CASGLEASGSGTQYF.

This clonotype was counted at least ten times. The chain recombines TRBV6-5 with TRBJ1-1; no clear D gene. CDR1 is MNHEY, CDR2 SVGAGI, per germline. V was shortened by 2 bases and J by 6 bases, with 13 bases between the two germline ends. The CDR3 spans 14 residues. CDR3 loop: CASSYGGSVAEAFF. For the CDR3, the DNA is TGTGCCAGCAGTTACGGAGGGTCGGTCGCTGAAGCTTTCTTT.